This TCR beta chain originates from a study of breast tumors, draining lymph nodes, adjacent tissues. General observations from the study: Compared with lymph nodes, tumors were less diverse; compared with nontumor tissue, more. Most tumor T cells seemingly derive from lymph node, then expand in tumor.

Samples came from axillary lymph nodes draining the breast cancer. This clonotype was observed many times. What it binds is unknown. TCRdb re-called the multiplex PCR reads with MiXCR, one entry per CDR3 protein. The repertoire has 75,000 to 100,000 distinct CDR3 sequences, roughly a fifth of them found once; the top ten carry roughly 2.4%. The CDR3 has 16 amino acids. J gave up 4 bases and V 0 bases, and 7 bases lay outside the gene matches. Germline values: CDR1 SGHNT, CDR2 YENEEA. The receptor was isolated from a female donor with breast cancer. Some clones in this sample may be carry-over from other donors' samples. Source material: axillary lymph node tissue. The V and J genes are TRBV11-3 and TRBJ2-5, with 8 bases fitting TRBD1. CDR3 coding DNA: TGTGCCAGCAGCTTAGATCTAGGCAGGGGGCGAGAGACCCAGTACTTC. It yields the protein CASSLDLGRGRETQYF.